The 9 T cell receptor beta chains in this list originate from one sample, sequenced in a study of blood T cell repertoires in COVID-19. Repertoires were generated with immunoSEQ multiplex PCR, while TCRdb's copy carries only in-frame clones and drops some. This table has about 170,000 clones, roughly 86% appearing once. Input material: peripheral blood. These receptors were obtained from an older man with acute or convalescent COVID-19.

The V gene is TRBV7-5, the J gene TRBJ2-7; TRBD2 is the table's D call and was not checked against the DNA. TRBV7-5 is termed a pseudogene. CDR3 size: 16 residues. CDR3 DNA: TGTGTCAGAAGCTCCGTCCAAGAGGGAGGTCATCGCGAGCAGTACTTC. Translating gives CVRSSVQEGGHREQYF.

CDR3 loop: CASSPTSLLSYNEQFF. The DNA of the CDR3 is TGTGCCAGCAGCCCAACTAGCTTACTTTCCTACAATGAGCAGTTCTTC. This chain links TRBV4-2 with TRBJ2-1; weak D call: TRBD2 (6 bases). Germline CDR1 LGHNA, CDR2 YNFKEQ. Trimming left V 4 bases short and J 1 base short, with 14 bases between. The CDR3 covers 16 residues.

The genes are TRBV5-1 and TRBJ1-3; the D gene is possibly TRBD1 (5 bases). V was trimmed by 0 bases and J by 1 base, leaving 8 bases between them. The CDR3 loop spans 15 amino acids. Germline V lookup: CDR1 SGHRS, CDR2 YFSETQ. The chain's CDR3 is CASSLDRPSGNTIYF. The CDR3 DNA reads TGCGCCAGCAGCTTGGACAGGCCATCTGGAAACACCATATATTTT.

V gene TRBV6-4 combines with J gene TRBJ2-1; TRBD2 aligns across 14 bases. Germline CDR1 and CDR2: MRHNA and SNTAGT. Germline trimming cut 6 bases from V and 8 bases from J; bases unmatched to any gene: 9. This CDR3 is 16 amino acids long. Here the CDR3 reads CASSREGLAGDYEQFF. The CDR3, as DNA: TGTGCCAGCAGCAGAGAGGGACTAGCGGGAGATTATGAGCAGTTCTTC.

The V and J genes are TRBV5-1 and TRBJ1-2; D is perhaps TRBD1 (5 bases). Germline CDR1 and CDR2: SGHRS and YFSETQ. The CDR3 runs 13 residues. Trimming shortened V by 0 bases and J by 7 bases, and 10 bases separated the two germline ends. CDR3 DNA sequence: TGCGCCAGCAGCTTGGAAGGGGATGGTGGCTACACCTTC. Translated: CASSLEGDGGYTF.

The rearrangement joins TRBV7-9 to TRBJ2-5; 12 bases map to TRBD2. V gave up 4 bases and J gave up 4 bases; unmatched junction bases: 7. The CDR3 covers 16 residues. Germline lookup yields CDR1 SEHNR and CDR2 FQNEAQ (reference sequence). The CDR3 sequence is CASSSPLAGGRETQYF. In DNA form, the CDR3 reads TGTGCCAGCAGCTCGCCCCTAGCGGGGGGGCGAGAGACCCAGTACTTC.

This chain links TRBV5-1 with TRBJ2-3; D perhaps matches TRBD2 (6 bases). This CDR3 contains 14 residues. Germline lookup yields CDR1 SGHRS and CDR2 YFSETQ. The V end was cut by 6 bases, the J end by 2 bases, with 13 bases between. The DNA for the CDR3 is TGCGCCAGCACCGGGGGAGTGTACACAGATACGCAGTATTTT. Its translation: CASTGGVYTDTQYF.

The V gene is TRBV29-1, the J gene TRBJ1-2; D may be TRBD1 (6 bases). The V gene lost 7 bases and the J gene lost 2 bases, with 11 bases spanning the gap. The CDR3 sequence is 12 residues long. CDR1 SQVTM and CDR2 ANQGSEA come from the germline V gene. The CDR3 DNA follows: TGCAGCGGGCTCGGACAGAACTATGGCTACACCTTC. Protein sequence: CSGLGQNYGYTF.

The rearrangement uses TRBV6-4 and TRBJ2-2; weak D call: TRBD2 (5 bases). The CDR3 sequence is 13 residues long. In germline, CDR1 is MRHNA, CDR2 SNTAGT. Trimming removed 7 bases at V and 3 bases at J, with 9 bases between. CDR3 residues: CASMSGYTGELFF. The CDR3 DNA reads as TGTGCCAGCATGTCGGGGTACACCGGGGAGCTGTTTTTT.